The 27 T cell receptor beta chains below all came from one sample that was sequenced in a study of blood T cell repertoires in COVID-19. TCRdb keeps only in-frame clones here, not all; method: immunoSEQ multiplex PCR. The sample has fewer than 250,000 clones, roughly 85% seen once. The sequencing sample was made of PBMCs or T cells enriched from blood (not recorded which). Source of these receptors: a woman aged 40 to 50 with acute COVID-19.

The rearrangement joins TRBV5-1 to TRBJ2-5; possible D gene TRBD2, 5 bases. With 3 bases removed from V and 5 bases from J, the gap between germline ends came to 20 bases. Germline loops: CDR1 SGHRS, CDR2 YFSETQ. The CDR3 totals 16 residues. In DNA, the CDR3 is TGCGCCAGCAGCTCCAAGCGACCGGGAAGGGAGGAGACCCAGTACTTC. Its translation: CASSSKRPGREETQYF.

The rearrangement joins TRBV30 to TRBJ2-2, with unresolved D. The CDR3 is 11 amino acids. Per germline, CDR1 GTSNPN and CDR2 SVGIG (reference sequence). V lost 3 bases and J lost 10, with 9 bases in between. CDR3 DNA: TGTGCCTGGAGCCACCGACAGGAGCTGTTTTTT. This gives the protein CAWSHRQELFF.

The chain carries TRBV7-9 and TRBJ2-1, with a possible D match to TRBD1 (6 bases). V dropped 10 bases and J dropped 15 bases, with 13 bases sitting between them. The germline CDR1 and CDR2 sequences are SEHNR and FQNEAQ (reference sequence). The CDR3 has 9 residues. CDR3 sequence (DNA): TGTGCCACACAGGGACACCCGTTCTTC. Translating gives CATQGHPFF.

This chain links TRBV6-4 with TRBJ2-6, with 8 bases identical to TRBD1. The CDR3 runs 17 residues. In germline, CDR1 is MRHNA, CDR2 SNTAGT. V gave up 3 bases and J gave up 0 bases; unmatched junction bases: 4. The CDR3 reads CASSEGTGYSGANVLTF. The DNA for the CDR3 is TGTGCCAGCAGTGAGGGGACAGGTTACTCTGGGGCCAACGTCCTGACTTTC.

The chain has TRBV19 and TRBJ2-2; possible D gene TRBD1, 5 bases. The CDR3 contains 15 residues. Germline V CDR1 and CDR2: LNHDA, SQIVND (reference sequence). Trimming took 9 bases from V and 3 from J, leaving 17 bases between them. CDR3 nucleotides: TGTGCCAGCCGAGACGGACAAGAATACACCGGGGAGCTGTTTTTT. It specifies CASRDGQEYTGELFF.

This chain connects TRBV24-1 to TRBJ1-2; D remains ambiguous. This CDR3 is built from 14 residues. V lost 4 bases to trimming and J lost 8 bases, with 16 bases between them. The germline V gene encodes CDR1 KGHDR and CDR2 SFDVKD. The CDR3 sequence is CATSDRLEGRGYTF. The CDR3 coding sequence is TGTGCCACCAGTGACAGACTCGAGGGCAGAGGCTACACCTTC.

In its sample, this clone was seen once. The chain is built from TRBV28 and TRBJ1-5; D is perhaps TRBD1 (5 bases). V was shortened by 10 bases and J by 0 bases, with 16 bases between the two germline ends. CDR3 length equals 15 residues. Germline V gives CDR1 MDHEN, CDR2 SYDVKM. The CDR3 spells CAIQSPGGSNQPQHF. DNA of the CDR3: TGTGCCATCCAATCGCCGGGGGGTAGCAATCAGCCCCAGCATTTT.

This chain's CDR3 is CASSLAGTGRSDTQYF. DNA of the CDR3: TGTGCCAGCAGCTTAGCCGGGACAGGGAGGTCAGATACGCAGTATTTT. The gene calls are TRBV11-3 and TRBJ2-3; 9 bases line up with TRBD1. From germline, CDR1 is SGHNT and CDR2 YENEEA. There are 16 residues in the CDR3. V dropped 1 base and J dropped 4; count of bases not matched to a gene: 6.

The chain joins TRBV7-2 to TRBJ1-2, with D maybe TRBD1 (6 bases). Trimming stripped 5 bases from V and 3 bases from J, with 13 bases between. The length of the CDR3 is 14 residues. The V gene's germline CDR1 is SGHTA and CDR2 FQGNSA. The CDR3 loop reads CASSMTDRHYGYTF. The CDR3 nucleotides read TGTGCCAGCAGCATGACTGACAGGCACTATGGCTACACCTTC.

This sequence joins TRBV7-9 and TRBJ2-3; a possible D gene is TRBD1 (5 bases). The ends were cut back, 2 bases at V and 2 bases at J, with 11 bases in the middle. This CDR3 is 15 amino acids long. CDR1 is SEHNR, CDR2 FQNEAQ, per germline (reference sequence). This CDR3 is CASSLLAGLTDTQYF. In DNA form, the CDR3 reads TGTGCCAGCAGCTTATTGGCAGGGCTCACAGATACGCAGTATTTT.

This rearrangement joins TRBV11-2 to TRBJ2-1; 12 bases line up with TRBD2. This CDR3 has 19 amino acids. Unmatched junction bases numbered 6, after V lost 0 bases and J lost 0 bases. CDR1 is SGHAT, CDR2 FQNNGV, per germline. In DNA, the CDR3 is TGTGCCAGCAGCTTAGATCTAGCGGGAGGGCGGAACTCCTACAATGAGCAGTTCTTC. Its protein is CASSLDLAGGRNSYNEQFF.

The CDR3 sequence is CASSLGYSGANVLTF. In DNA form, the CDR3 reads TGTGCCAGCAGTCTCGGGTACTCTGGGGCCAACGTCCTGACTTTC. This chain links TRBV28 with TRBJ2-6; D is unclear. CDR1 and CDR2 (germline): MDHEN, SYDVKM. The CDR3 loop spans 15 amino acids. V was trimmed by 5 bases and J by 0 bases, leaving 8 bases between them.

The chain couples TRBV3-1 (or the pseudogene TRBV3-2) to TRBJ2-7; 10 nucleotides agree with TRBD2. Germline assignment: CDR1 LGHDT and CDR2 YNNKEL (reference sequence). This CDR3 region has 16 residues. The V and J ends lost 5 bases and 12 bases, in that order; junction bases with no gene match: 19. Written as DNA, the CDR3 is TGTGCCAGCAGCGGTACGAGGGGGAGCGGGAGGGCCGGTTTGTACTTC. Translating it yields CASSGTRGSGRAGLYF.

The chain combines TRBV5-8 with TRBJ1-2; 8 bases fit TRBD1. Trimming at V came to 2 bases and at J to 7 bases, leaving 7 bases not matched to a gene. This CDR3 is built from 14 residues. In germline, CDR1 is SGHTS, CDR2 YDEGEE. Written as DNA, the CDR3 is TGTGCCAGCAGCTTTTATTCAGGGGGCATTGGCTACACCTTC. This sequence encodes CASSFYSGGIGYTF.

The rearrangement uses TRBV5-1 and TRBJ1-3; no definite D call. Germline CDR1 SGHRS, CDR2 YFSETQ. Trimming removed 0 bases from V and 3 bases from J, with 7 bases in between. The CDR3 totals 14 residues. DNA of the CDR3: TGCGCCAGCAGCTTGGAACACAGTGGAAACACCATATATTTT. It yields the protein CASSLEHSGNTIYF.

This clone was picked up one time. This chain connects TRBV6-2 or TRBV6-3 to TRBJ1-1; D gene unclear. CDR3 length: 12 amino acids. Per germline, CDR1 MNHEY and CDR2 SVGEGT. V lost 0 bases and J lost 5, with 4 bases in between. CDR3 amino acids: CASSYSRTEAFF. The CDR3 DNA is TGTGCCAGCAGTTACTCTCGGACTGAAGCTTTCTTT.

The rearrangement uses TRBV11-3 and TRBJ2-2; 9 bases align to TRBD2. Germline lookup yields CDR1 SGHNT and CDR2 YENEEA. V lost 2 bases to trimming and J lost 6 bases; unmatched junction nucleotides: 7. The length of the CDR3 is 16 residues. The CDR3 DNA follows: TGTGCCAGCAGCTTACTTGCGGGAGGGCCATCCGGGGAGCTGTTTTTT. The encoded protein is CASSLLAGGPSGELFF. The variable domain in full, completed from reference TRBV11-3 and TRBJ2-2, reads EAGVVQSPRYKIIEKKQPVAFWCNPISGHNTLYWYLQNLGQGPELLIRYENEEAVDDSQLPKDRFSAERLKGVDSTLKIQPAELGDSAVYLCASSLLAGGPSGELFFGEGSRLTVL.

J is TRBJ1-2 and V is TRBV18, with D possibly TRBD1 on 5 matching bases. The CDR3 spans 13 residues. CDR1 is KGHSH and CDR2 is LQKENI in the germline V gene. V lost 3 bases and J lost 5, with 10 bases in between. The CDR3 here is CASSPGGTYGYTF. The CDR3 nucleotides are TGTGCCAGCTCACCGGGCGGGACTTATGGCTACACCTTC.

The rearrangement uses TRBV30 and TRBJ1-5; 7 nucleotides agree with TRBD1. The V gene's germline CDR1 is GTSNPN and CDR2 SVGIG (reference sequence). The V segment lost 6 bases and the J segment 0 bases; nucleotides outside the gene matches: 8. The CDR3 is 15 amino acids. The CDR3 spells CACSLGQVSNQPQHF. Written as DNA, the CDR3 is TGTGCCTGCAGCCTCGGACAGGTTAGCAATCAGCCCCAGCATTTT.

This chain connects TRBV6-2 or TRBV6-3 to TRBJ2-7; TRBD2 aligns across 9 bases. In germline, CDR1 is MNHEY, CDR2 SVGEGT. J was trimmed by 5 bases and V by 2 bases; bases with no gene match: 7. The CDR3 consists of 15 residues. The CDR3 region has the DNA TGTGCCAGCAGTTACGATAAGGGACTAGCCCACGAGCAGTACTTC. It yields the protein CASSYDKGLAHEQYF.

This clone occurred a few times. The CDR3 spells CASSTTGPPYEQYF. DNA for the CDR3: TGTGCCAGTAGTACGACAGGGCCTCCTTACGAGCAGTACTTC. J is TRBJ2-7 and V is TRBV19; 7 bases align to TRBD1. V was clipped by 4 bases and J by 4 bases; unmatched bases: 7. Germline V gives CDR1 LNHDA, CDR2 SQIVND (reference sequence). CDR3 length equals 14 residues.

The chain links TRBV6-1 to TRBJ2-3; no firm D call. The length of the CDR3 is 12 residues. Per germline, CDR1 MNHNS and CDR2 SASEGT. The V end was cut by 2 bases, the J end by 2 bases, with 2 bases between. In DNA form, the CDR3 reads TGTGCCAGCAGTGAACACACAGATACGCAGTATTTT. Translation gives CASSEHTDTQYF.

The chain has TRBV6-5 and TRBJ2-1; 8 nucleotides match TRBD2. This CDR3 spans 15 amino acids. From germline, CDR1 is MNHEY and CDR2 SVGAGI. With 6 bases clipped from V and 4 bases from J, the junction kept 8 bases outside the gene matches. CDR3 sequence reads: CASSLRGRTYNEQFF. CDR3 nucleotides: TGTGCCAGCAGCCTACGCGGGAGGACGTACAATGAGCAGTTCTTC.

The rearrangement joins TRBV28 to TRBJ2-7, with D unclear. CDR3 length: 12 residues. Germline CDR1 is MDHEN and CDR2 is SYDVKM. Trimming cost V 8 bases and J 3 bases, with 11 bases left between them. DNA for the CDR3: TGTGCCAGCCAGCAGGTGGGCTACGAGCAGTACTTC. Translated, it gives CASQQVGYEQYF.

The CDR3 region is CASSLEGAAYNEQFF. The CDR3 nucleotides are TGCGCCAGCAGCTTGGAGGGGGCAGCCTACAATGAGCAGTTCTTC. This chain joins TRBV5-1 and TRBJ2-1, with 7 positions matching TRBD1. Germline V gene data show CDR1 as SGHRS and CDR2 as YFSETQ. The ends lost 0 bases at V and 2 bases at J; junction bases unmatched: 2. This CDR3 comprises 15 residues.

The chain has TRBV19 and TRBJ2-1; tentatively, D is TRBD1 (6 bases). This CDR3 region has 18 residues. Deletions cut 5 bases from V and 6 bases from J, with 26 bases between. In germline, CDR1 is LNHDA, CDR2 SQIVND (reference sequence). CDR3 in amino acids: CASSLRGLTGLRGNEQFF. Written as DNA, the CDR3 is TGTGCCAGTAGTCTGCGTGGACTTACAGGGTTAAGAGGCAATGAGCAGTTCTTC.

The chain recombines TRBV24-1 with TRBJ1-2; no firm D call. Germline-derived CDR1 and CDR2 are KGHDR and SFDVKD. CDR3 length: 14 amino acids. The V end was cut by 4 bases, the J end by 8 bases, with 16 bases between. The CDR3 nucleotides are TGTGCCACCAGTGAAACAGACCGTGTGGTGGGCTACACCTTC. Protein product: CATSETDRVVGYTF.